These 15 T cell receptor beta chains originate from one sample sequenced in a study of cytomegalovirus exposure and HLA in healthy donors. The PCR used 60 Vbeta and 13 Jbeta primers. Here immunoSEQ multiplex PCR was the method, and the copy in TCRdb shows in-frame clones only, minus some. The data contain hundreds of thousands of clones, just under 80% of them singletons. The sample taken for sequencing was PBMCs. The source of these receptors is a boy aged 5-17 years in good health and CMV-seronegative.

The chain combines TRBV19 with TRBJ2-7; D not resolved. V lost 2 bases and J 0 bases, leaving 11 bases between the germline ends. Germline V gives CDR1 LNHDA, CDR2 SQIVND (reference sequence). The length of the CDR3 is 15 residues. The CDR3 sequence: CASSISFSGSYEQYF. In nucleotides, the CDR3 is TGTGCCAGTAGTATATCCTTCTCAGGCTCCTACGAGCAGTACTTC.

The chain links TRBV27 to TRBJ2-7; tentatively, D is TRBD1 (6 bases). The CDR3 totals 15 residues. Germline assignment: CDR1 MNHEY and CDR2 SMNVEV (reference sequence). V lost 3 bases, J lost 3 bases, and 15 bases lay in between. CDR3 amino acids: CASSFIGGRNYEQYF. As DNA, the CDR3 is TGTGCCAGCAGTTTTATAGGGGGACGTAACTACGAGCAGTACTTC.

This clone has a handful of counts. The CDR3 coding sequence is TGTGCCAGCAGGGCCGGGACACTCTCTGGAAACACCATATATTTT. Protein sequence: CASRAGTLSGNTIYF. The chain is built from TRBV2 and TRBJ1-3; D may be TRBD1 (6 bases). Germline V gene data show CDR1 as SNHLY and CDR2 as FYNNEI. The length of the CDR3 is 15 residues. Trimming removed 6 bases at V and 0 bases at J, with 12 bases between.

The rearrangement joins TRBV27 to TRBJ2-1; 7 bases are a match to TRBD1. The CDR3 contains 14 residues. Germline values: CDR1 MNHEY, CDR2 SMNVEV (reference sequence). V shed 6 bases and J 7 bases; nucleotides not matched to a gene: 9. CDR3 DNA sequence: TGTGCCAGCAGCACCCGGGACAGCGGTAATGAGCAGTTCTTC. This gives the protein CASSTRDSGNEQFF.

The CDR3 coding sequence is TGTGCCAGCAGCCAAGAGACAGCATACAATGAGCAGTTCTTC. Its protein product is CASSQETAYNEQFF. This chain connects TRBV14 to TRBJ2-1; TRBD1 is a possible D gene (5 bases). Deletions cut 0 bases from V and 4 bases from J, with 7 bases between. The CDR3 contains 14 residues. Germline V gene lookup returns CDR1 SGHDN and CDR2 FVKESK. Together with reference TRBV14 and TRBJ2-1, the CDR3 gives the full variable domain: EAGVTQFPSHSVIEKGQTVTLRCDPISGHDNLYWYRRVMGKEIKFLLHFVKESKQDESGMPNNRFLAERTGGTYSTLKVQPAELEDSGVYFCASSQETAYNEQFFGPGTRLTVL.

The count of this clone is one. The chain joins TRBV10-1 to TRBJ2-1; D is ambiguous. V dropped 0 bases and J dropped 3 bases, with 6 bases sitting between them. This CDR3 spans 14 amino acids. Germline V gene sequence: CDR1 WNHNN, CDR2 SYGVQD (reference sequence). The CDR3 reads CASSESVSYNEQFF. The CDR3 DNA reads TGCGCCAGCAGTGAGTCGGTCAGCTACAATGAGCAGTTCTTC.

The gene calls are TRBV18 and TRBJ1-1; D may be TRBD1 (6 bases). CDR1 and CDR2 (germline): KGHSH, LQKENI. Deletions cut 8 bases from V and 0 bases from J, with 22 bases between. The CDR3 consists of 17 residues. The CDR3 loop reads CASDKNTGPPMNTEAFF. CDR3 coding DNA: TGTGCCAGCGATAAAAACACAGGGCCTCCCATGAACACTGAAGCTTTCTTT.

The rearrangement uses TRBV4-1 and TRBJ1-4; no clear D. Germline V gives CDR1 MGHRA, CDR2 YSYEKL. V gave up 1 base and J gave up 10 bases, with 16 bases separating them. The CDR3 has 15 residues. DNA for the CDR3: TGCGCCAGCAGCCAAGGGTTTATAGCTGGCGGAAAACTGTTTTTT. Translation: CASSQGFIAGGKLFF.

V is TRBV15 and J is TRBJ2-7; 8 bases map to TRBD2. Germline V gene lookup returns CDR1 LNHNV and CDR2 YYDKDF (reference sequence). Losses at the gene ends were 5 bases for V and 6 bases for J; bases not matched to a gene: 9. CDR3 length: 14 amino acids. The CDR3, as DNA: TGTGCCACCAGCGCCCGACCGGGACTAGGCGAGCAGTACTTC. Protein: CATSARPGLGEQYF.

The rearrangement uses TRBV5-1 and TRBJ2-3, with 10 bases that match TRBD2. Trimming removed 4 bases from V and 1 base from J; junction bases left unmatched: 12. The CDR3 loop spans 18 amino acids. Germline assignment: CDR1 SGHRS and CDR2 YFSETQ. For the CDR3, the DNA is TGCGCCAGCAGCAGAGAGCGGGGGGGCGAGTATGGCACAGATACGCAGTATTTT. Residues: CASSRERGGEYGTDTQYF.

This clone was counted only a few times. The rearrangement joins TRBV6-6 to TRBJ2-5; 7 bases match TRBD2. The germline gives CDR1 MNHNY, CDR2 SVGAGI (reference sequence). The CDR3 consists of 16 residues. V lost 1 base, J lost 5 bases, and 10 bases stayed unmatched. DNA for the CDR3: TGTGCCAGCAGTTACTTGAGCGGGGTGGGGTGGGAGACCCAGTACTTC. Translating gives CASSYLSGVGWETQYF.

The J gene is TRBJ1-6, the V gene TRBV18; a weak D match, TRBD1 (6 bases). The CDR3 extends over 15 amino acids. Trimming left V 2 bases short and J 4 bases short, with 9 bases between. Germline V gene lookup returns CDR1 KGHSH and CDR2 LQKENI. The CDR3 reads CASSPGQFYNSPLHF. The CDR3 bases are TGTGCCAGCTCACCAGGACAGTTTTATAATTCACCCCTCCACTTT.

The chain is built from TRBV30 and TRBJ2-5; D remains unclear. The J call is doubtful: the DNA matches TRBJ2-7 better. CDR1 is GTSNPN, CDR2 SVGIG, per germline (reference sequence). This CDR3 is 11 amino acids long. The CDR3 sequence is CAWSTHYEQYF. DNA for the CDR3: TGTGCCTGGAGTACCCACTACGAGCAGTACTTC.

This chain links TRBV30 with TRBJ2-7; 7 positions match TRBD1. With V trimmed by 7 bases and J by 2 bases, 8 bases remained unmatched. In germline, CDR1 is GTSNPN, CDR2 SVGIG (reference sequence). The CDR3 extends over 13 amino acids. DNA of the CDR3: TGTGCCTCCACGACAGGGCCGCCCTACGAGCAGTACTTC. Its protein product is CASTTGPPYEQYF.

The chain employs TRBV6-1 and TRBJ1-1; D gene unclear. The CDR3 runs 15 residues. V shed 3 bases and J shed 5 bases, with 16 bases lying between them. From germline, CDR1 is MNHNS and CDR2 SASEGT. The CDR3 sequence is CASSDPLEGYTEAFF. The CDR3, as DNA: TGTGCCAGCAGTGACCCCCTGGAGGGATATACTGAAGCTTTCTTT.